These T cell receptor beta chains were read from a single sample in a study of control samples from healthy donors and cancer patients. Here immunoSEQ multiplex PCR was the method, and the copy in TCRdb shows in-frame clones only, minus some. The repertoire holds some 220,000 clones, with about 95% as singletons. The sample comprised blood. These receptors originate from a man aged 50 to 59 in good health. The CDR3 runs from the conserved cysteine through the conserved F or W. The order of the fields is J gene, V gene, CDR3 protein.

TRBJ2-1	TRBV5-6	CASSLSHTYNEQFF
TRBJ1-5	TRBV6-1	CASSDRQGGQPQHF
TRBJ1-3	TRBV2	CASSDPVYSGNTIYF
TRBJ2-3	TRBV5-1	CASSLGLAGGPDTQYF
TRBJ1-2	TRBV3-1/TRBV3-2	CASSQRQGTGGYTF
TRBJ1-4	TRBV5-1	CASSLGPSGNEKLFF
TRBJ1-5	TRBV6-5	CASEVRENQPQHF
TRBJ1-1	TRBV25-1	CASSGGQGEAFF
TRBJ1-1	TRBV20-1	CSAGDQGRGTEAFF
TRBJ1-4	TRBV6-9	CANPGPGRLFF
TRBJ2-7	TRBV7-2	CASSLPQGMAYEQYF
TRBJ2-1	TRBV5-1	CASSEGQGHRNEQFF
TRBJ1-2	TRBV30	CAWSIHLGQAQGYTF
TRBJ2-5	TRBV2	CASSRDREGETQYF
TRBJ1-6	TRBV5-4	CASSLRPSSYNSPLHF
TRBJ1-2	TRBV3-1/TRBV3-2	CASSPSRQGANGYTF
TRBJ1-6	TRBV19	CASSISITLGALHF
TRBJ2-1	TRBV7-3	CASSSRAVTLYNEQFF
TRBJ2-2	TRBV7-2	CASSSDLIPGLAPTGELFF
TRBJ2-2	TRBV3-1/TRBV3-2	CASSFGQLGLAGGFTGELFF
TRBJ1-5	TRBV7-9	CASSLERNQPQHF
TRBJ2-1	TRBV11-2	CASSNHAGTKTYNEQFF
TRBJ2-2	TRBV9	CASSASQGLTGELFF
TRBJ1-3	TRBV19	CASNRDRAGNTIYF
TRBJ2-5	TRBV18	CASSPTHGGAETQYF